This T cell receptor (beta chain) was retrieved from a study of cytomegalovirus exposure and HLA in healthy donors (dated by TCRdb to about 2017). Looking at the study overall: In an earlier analysis of under 750 of the donors, about 270 Gb of sequence data and some 120 million unique TCR beta sequences from about 190 million T cells were reported. In addition to the first cohort of around 670 subjects, a separate validation cohort of approximately 130 different subjects was used. HLA typing covered class I and class II loci at four-digit resolution. An early release covering around 630 HLA-typed donors comprised approximately 290 gigabases of sequencing data and tens of millions of unique TCR sequences. Typing coverage varied by locus: roughly 620-640 donors for A, B, C, DRB1 and DQB1; roughly 520 for DQA1; 600 to 610 for DPA1; roughly 450 for DPB1. All discovery cohort repertoires had been generated using a single sequencing platform. Because of strong linkage in the cohort, roughly five DR-DQ haplotypes were treated as single units for association and clustering. To predict cytomegalovirus infection status, the study brought together high-throughput TCR immunosequencing, statistical association of individual TCRs with disease status, and machine learning. In an earlier analysis of a few hundred of the donors, high-throughput TCR beta sequencing was used to judge whether each TCR beta V gene segment behaved as functional or pseudogenic. Rather than drawing on any new phenotypic data, the later analysis identified candidate immune exposures from TCR beta sequences and the way those sequences occurred across donors. Of the approximately 400 genotyped donors, approximately 83% fell in the genetic ancestry cluster associated with self-reported Caucasian donors. The study was designed to test whether signatures of past pathogen exposure could be identified by cataloging public T cell receptors. Using immunosequencing, the study profiled T cell repertoires from approximately 700 subjects and related those repertoires to cytomegalovirus serostatus. To study patterns of TCR occurrence, a later analysis re-analyzed previously published TCR beta repertoires from around 660 donors and added high-resolution HLA genotyping. In a later genetic analysis, genome-wide SNP genotypes for about three fifths of the roughly 670 donors were used, and that subset was treated as a discovery cohort. On average, around 200,000 unique TCR beta nucleotide sequences were sequenced per donor among 398 genotyped donors of the cohort, with roughly 20% of those sequences being non-productive. Donor age, sex, ethnicity and CMV serostatus were collected together with the repertoire data. Study-level results and caveats: A later analysis found that HLA-associated TCR beta chains were more clonally expanded and had lower generation probabilities than equally common non-associated chains. Immune exposure information for the cohort was limited to CMV serostatus. In a later genetic analysis, fewer N-insertions in productive TCRs were reported among donors in an Asian-associated ancestry cluster than the roughly 700-donor mean. Because counts were too low, roughly 17 rarely observed V segments, including chromosome 9 orphons, were left out of the earlier analysis of several hundred of the donors. The study gave a list of 150 to 200 TCR beta chains associated with cytomegalovirus. A further reported finding was that TCR beta sequences accurately predicted the HLA-A and HLA-B alleles for most subjects in the first cohort. The authors suggested that the approach could potentially be extended to other disease states and immunological phenotypes. Some IMGT-functional V segments, including TRBV6-2 and TRBV6-3, could not be distinguished by the 87-base-pair reads and were therefore excluded. Broadly in line with IMGT annotations, most TCR beta V segments showed up in productive rearrangements about 87% or about 30% of the time in an earlier analysis of under 700 of the donors. Because HLA typing was unavailable for some donors at each locus, only the typed subset was used in association tests. A later analysis found that most CMV-associated TCR beta chains appeared HLA-restricted, with HLA associations seemingly driven largely by CMV exposure. Cytomegalovirus status was reported to be diagnosed by the classifier with high specificity and sensitivity in both the original and validation cohorts. Several of the top co-occurrence clusters appeared to be linked to parvovirus B19, influenza, CMV and Epstein-Barr virus, according to a later analysis. Assigning TCR associations to individual alleles was difficult when HLA alleles, especially DR and DQ, strongly co-occurred. A later analysis found that TCR association rates varied across HLA loci, with DRB1 alleles showing the most associated TCRs and HLA-C alleles the fewest. A cluster of highly shared sequence variants was judged likely to represent a technical artifact of the sequencing pipeline. Correlated functional status among segregating V segments might be attributable to linkage disequilibrium, but an unknown experimental factor could not be ruled out. V-gene and J-gene trimming of TCR beta chains was associated with a missense DCLRE1C variant in a later genetic analysis, and the association was replicated in an independent cohort. Most TCR sequences were observed very rarely across donors, whereas some public TCRs were present in many individuals. At a false discovery rate of 0.05, a later analysis linked roughly 17,000 TCR beta sequences to specific HLA alleles. The presence/absence analyses assumed that sequencing depth was roughly uniform across donors, and that assumption may not be true. In vitro tests confirmed that three of the cytomegalovirus-associated TCR beta chains recognize cytomegalovirus antigens. The cohort was sequenced for TCR beta chains only, and without alpha or paired-chain data the features that could be detected were limited.

This clone was seen a few times. Its antigen has not been determined. Nothing much larger sits one base from this clone, and base qualities are not available. Library method: the immunoSEQ multiplex PCR assay. The multiplex PCR relied on a mix of 60 forward primers for TCR Vbeta segments and 13 reverse primers for TCR Jbeta segments. The CDR3 region of rearranged TCR beta genes was amplified from genomic DNA with a multiplex PCR assay. On the Illumina HiSeq System, the amplified TCR beta libraries were sequenced as 87-base-pair reads. Processing in the source paper ran as follows. Across the 500 to 700 repertoires, a later analysis counted tens of millions of unique TCR beta chains, roughly 11 million of which were shared by at least two donors. Raw reads were error-corrected and collapsed into unique sequences by a nearest-neighbor algorithm in which closely related sequences were merged to remove PCR and sequencing errors. V, D and J gene segments were assigned by aligning CDR3 sequences to IMGT reference sequences. For a sequence to be retained, a match of at least six nucleotides was required to both a V gene segment and a J gene segment. Rearrangements were classified as productive when the CDR3 lacked stop codons and remained in frame with V and J, and all other rearrangements were classified as non-productive. Following IMGT convention, CDR3 was defined as the stretch from the second conserved V-encoded cysteine up to the conserved J-encoded phenylalanine. In an earlier analysis of around 600 of the donors, sequences lacking an unambiguous match to a single V gene segment were excluded. In an earlier analysis of 587 of the donors, a V segment was called functional when productive rearrangements were above 56.7%, and segregating when the standard deviation between donors exceeded 5%. A statistical classification framework was developed to diagnose cytomegalovirus status using the catalog of TCR beta chain sequences. V and J gene assignment, in a later analysis, came from comparing TCR nucleotide sequences with IMGT/GENE-DB human TR gene sequences. Using the TCRdist pipeline, a later analysis assigned CDR3 sequences along with most-parsimonious VDJ recombination scenarios. In a later analysis, each TCR beta chain was defined by its CDR3 amino acid sequence together with its V-gene family, and reads without a unique V-gene family were excluded. A later analysis removed nearly 600 highly shared, low-generation-probability nucleotide sequences to deal with suspected cross-contamination and a sequencing artifact. For each public chain, a later analysis derived a clonal expansion index from normalized ranks of inferred template counts within each repertoire. In a later analysis, generation probabilities were computed with a VDJ recombination model fitted to out-of-frame rearrangements, and the resulting probabilities were checked against IGoR. Hypergeometric tests were used in a later analysis to score TCR-TCR, TCR-HLA and TCR-CMV co-occurrence, with a repertoire-size bias correction applied to the TCR pairs. False discovery rates were estimated in a later analysis by permuting HLA or CMV assignments 20 times. In a later analysis, co-occurring TCRs were grouped using DBSCAN, with TCRdist sequence similarity added in when clustering inside HLA-allele-positive subsets. Repertoires with fewer than 30,000 or more than 120,000 public chains were left out of co-occurrence clustering, as were about five repertoires with anomalous nucleotide sharing. As stored in TCRdb, this immuneACCESS dataset retains in-frame rearrangements with V and J assigned. A fraction of the clones does not appear; measured against another copy, unresolved V genes explain less than half of the discrepancy, and the remainder lacks a known reason. V, J and clone size were drawn from that table, and D and trimming were deduced from the DNA. This sample lists about 160,000 clones; 71% were detected once. Of the sample, over 2.5% falls within the top ten clones.

The CDR3 contains 13 residues, cysteine and phenylalanine counted. The only DNA kept is the CDR3, 39 bases in frame from the first base. Deletion took 1 base off V and 0 bases off J, with a span of 3 bases between the germline ends. The CDR1 and CDR2 encoded by the germline V gene are SGHTA and FQGNSA. The cohort comprised around 700 healthy bone marrow donors. Cohort members were all nominally healthy when sampled, although unrecorded immune exposures were likely present. The donor was CMV seronegative and belonged to the group of under 400 seronegative cohort members. A peripheral blood sample was provided by each donor, and peripheral blood mononuclear cells were used for TCR beta sequencing. Genomic DNA extraction from the blood cell samples was performed with the Qiagen DNeasy Blood Extraction Kit.

The rearranged chain carries TRBV7-2 and TRBJ1-1; the D gene assignment is ambiguous. The clonotype was recovered from a woman aged 25 to 45 in good health and CMV-seronegative. The sample taken for sequencing was PBMCs. Here is the DNA: TGTGCCAGCAGCTTAGTAATGAACACTGAAGCTTTCTTT. The translation is CASSLVMNTEAFF.